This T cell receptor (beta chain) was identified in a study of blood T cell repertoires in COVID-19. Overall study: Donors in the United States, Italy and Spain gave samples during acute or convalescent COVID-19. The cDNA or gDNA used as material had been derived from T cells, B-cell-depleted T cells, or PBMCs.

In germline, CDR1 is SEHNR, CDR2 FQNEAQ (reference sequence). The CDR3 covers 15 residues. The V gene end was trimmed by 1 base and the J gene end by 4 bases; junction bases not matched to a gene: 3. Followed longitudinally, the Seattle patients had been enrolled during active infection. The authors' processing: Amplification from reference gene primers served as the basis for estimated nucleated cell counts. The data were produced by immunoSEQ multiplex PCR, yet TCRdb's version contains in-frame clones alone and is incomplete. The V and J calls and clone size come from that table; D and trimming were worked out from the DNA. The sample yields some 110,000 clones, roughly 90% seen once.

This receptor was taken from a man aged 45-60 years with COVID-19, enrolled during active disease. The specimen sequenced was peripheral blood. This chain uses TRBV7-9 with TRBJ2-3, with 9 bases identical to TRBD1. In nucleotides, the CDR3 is TGTGCCAGCAGCTTAGGACAGGGGGGAGCAGATACGCAGTATTTT. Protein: CASSLGQGGADTQYF. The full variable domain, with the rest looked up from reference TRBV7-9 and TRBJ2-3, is DTGVSQNPRHKITKRGQNVTFRCDPISEHNRLYWYRQTLGQGPEFLTYFQNEAQLEKSRLLSDRFSAERPKGSFSTLEIQRTEQGDSAMYLCASSLGQGGADTQYFGPGTRLTVL.